The clone carrying this T cell receptor (beta chain) has only a few counts. Its antigen is unidentified. The sample contains more than one DNA sequence encoding this CDR3. This record comes from a study of OX40 agonist ivuxolimab in advanced cancers. Background on the study: The dose-escalation cohort had hepatocellular carcinoma, melanoma, renal cell or head and neck cancer. General study points: Doses of 0.1 to 3.0 mg/kg were accompanied by clonal expansion of CD4+ and CD8+ blood T cells by week 6.

Some clones are missing from TCRdb's copy, which holds only in-frame ones; the method was immunoSEQ multiplex PCR. The repertoire has tens of thousands of clones, over 75% of them found once; the top ten carry around 0.31%. Sequences were derived from CD4+ or CD8+ T cells sorted from blood, sampled in a trial of the OX40 agonist ivuxolimab. The receptor comes from an adult with an advanced solid tumor such as melanoma, head and neck, liver or kidney cancer.

CDR3 region: CASSPPGTLNTEAFF. CDR3 sequence (DNA): TGTGCCAGCTCACCACCAGGGACCCTGAACACTGAAGCTTTCTTT. The V and J genes are TRBV18 and TRBJ1-1; a weak D match, TRBD1 (5 bases). Trimming pared 0 bases from V and 0 bases from J, leaving 8 bases between. Germline loops: CDR1 KGHSH, CDR2 LQKENI. The CDR3 contains 15 residues.